This T cell receptor beta chain is from a study of identical twins. Study-wide findings and caveats: With abundant cord blood beta clonotypes, insertions were fewer; memory repertoires showed no such pattern. Within twin pairs, the out-of-frame alpha sequences they shared showed excess low generation probability. Researchers reported weaker excess twin sharing in beta out-of-frame sequences.

A single record per CDR3 protein comes from TCRdb applying MiXCR to the 5' RACE reads. The sample holds some 600,000 distinct CDR3 sequences, roughly 7.2% seen once. This clonotype has at least ten counts. Its antigen is currently unknown. The CDR3 consists of 14 residues. V gave up 5 bases and J gave up 5 bases, with 13 bases separating them. The data also belong to a second study, concerning yellow fever vaccine responses in identical twins. That report notes: Twins' vaccine T cell responses were reported to seem partly convergent and partly personalized.

The chain couples TRBV12-3 or TRBV12-4 to TRBJ2-1; TRBD2 might be the D (6 bases). The sample was PBMCs. The receptor comes from a young woman in good health. Written as DNA, the CDR3 is TGTGCCAGCAGTATCGGGACTTCGAACAATGAGCAGTTCTTC. It encodes CASSIGTSNNEQFF.